This T cell receptor (beta chain) was profiled in a study of neurological immune-mediated disorders. This clonotype was counted at least ten times. Antigen: not known. Findings of the study overall: No sharing of CDR3 amino acid sequences was observed among expanded clones across subjects, suggesting private repertoires in all groups. The level of TCR clonal expansion was highest in patients with HTLV-1-associated myelopathy and lowest in multiple sclerosis, where it fell below the level seen in healthy controls.

It was by 5'RACE with 10-nucleotide random UMIs that the cDNA was made. TCRdb re-derived calls from the 5' RACE reads in MiXCR, one entry per CDR3 protein. The sample has 48,000 or so distinct CDR3 sequences; about a tenth are singletons. Sequenced sample: PBMCs. The clonotype comes from a woman between 35 and 50 years old with HTLV-1-associated myelopathy (HAM/TSP).

The CDR3 loop reads CASSWGRTSNTGELFF. DNA of the CDR3: TGTGCCAGCAGCTGGGGGAGAACCTCGAACACCGGGGAGCTGTTTTTT. The V and J genes are TRBV6-5 and TRBJ2-2; D may correspond to TRBD1 or TRBD2 (5 bases each). Trimming pared 6 bases from V and 0 bases from J, leaving 14 bases between. The CDR3 extends over 16 amino acids. CDR1 MNHEY and CDR2 SVGAGI come from the germline V gene.